This T cell receptor beta chain was recorded in a study of T cells in narcolepsy. The CDR3 extends over 14 amino acids. V lost 5 bases, J lost 7 bases, and 6 bases stayed unmatched. In germline, CDR1 is SGHNT, CDR2 YYREEE (reference sequence). In regard to this clone: Its antigen is not identified.

General study results and limits: Some memory CD4+ repertoires had no autoreactive clone sequences.

Clones were sequenced by immunoSEQ multiplex PCR, and TCRdb holds only the in-frame ones, with some missing. Of tens of thousands of clones in the sample, almost 85% were seen once. Sequenced sample: memory (CD45RA-) CD4+ T cells from blood. The receptor was derived from a human donor in good health. The chain combines TRBV5-4 with TRBJ1-2; 12 bases line up with TRBD1. The CDR3 region is CASSWDRGQSGYTF. CDR3 in DNA: TGTGCCAGCAGTTGGGACAGGGGGCAAAGTGGCTACACCTTC.